This TCR beta chain was sequenced during a study of shared clonotypes between healthy human individuals. This clone was seen a handful of times. Over several immunoSEQ plates, each subset's genomic DNA was distributed in even portions. Input per replicate PCR of unsorted PBMC was about 300 ng DNA, corresponding to around 30,000 T cell genomes. In the study's own analysis: Sequence data from immunoSEQ were junction-only and lacked quality scores; consequently, filtering differed. The method was immunoSEQ multiplex PCR; TCRdb's version includes in-frame clones alone and lacks a portion of them. V and J calls and clone size are as listed in that table; D and trimming were resolved from the DNA. The sample lists about 490,000 clones; roughly 78% were seen once. Germline lookup yields CDR1 GTSNPN and CDR2 SVGIG (reference sequence). V was cut by 3 bases and J by 0 bases, with 6 bases left in between. The CDR3 sequence is 13 residues long.

The donors were all Caucasian adults (living in Nashville, Tennessee). The sequencing sample was made of PBMCs. The receptor's source is a woman between 40 and 50 years old in good health. Some clones in this sample may be carry-over from other donors' samples. The chain employs TRBV30 and TRBJ1-5; D unclear. This CDR3 is CAWRLDSNQPQHF. The CDR3 DNA reads TGTGCCTGGAGGCTGGATAGCAATCAGCCCCAGCATTTT. The full variable domain, rest sourced from reference TRBV30 and TRBJ1-5, is SQTIHQWPATLVQPVGSPLSLECTVEGTSNPNLYWYRQAAGRGLQLLFYSVGIGQISSEVPQNLSASRPQDRQFILSSKKLLLSDSGFYLCAWRLDSNQPQHFGDGTRLSIL.